This T cell receptor (beta chain) was identified in a study of graft-versus-host responses after intestinal transplantation. About the study: Recipients were all induced with anti-thymocyte globulin, then given tacrolimus and steroids for around three years.

Worth noting for this clone: Antigen unknown.

This CDR3 spans 15 amino acids. Germline-derived CDR1 and CDR2 are SGHVS and FNYEAQ. The V gene end was trimmed by 2 bases and the J gene end by 9 bases; junction bases not matched to a gene: 7. Method: immunoSEQ multiplex PCR; TCRdb's copy keeps in-frame clones and lacks some. The sample has about 35,000 clones; about 94% are singletons. This TCR came from a human donor who was the organ donor for an intestinal transplant. The specimen was unstimulated CD8+ T cells sorted from spleen or lymph node cells, collected before transplant. The chain combines TRBV7-6 with TRBJ1-6, with 7 bases aligning to TRBD1. The CDR3 nucleotides read TGTGCCAGCAGCTTAATTGGGACAGCGCGTTCACCCCTCCACTTT. As protein: CASSLIGTARSPLHF.